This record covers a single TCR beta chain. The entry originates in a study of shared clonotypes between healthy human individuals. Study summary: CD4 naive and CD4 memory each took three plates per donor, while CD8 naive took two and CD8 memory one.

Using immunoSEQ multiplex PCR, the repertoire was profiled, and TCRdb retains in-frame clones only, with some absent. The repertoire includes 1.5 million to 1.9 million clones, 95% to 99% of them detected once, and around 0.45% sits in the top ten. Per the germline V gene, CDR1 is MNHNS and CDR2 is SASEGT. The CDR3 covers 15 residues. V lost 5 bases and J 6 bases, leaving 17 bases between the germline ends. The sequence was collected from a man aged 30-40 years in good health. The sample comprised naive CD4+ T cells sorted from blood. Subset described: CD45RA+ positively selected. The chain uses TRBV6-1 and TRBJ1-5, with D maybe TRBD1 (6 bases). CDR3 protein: CASSWSLGGIQPQHF. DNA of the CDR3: TGTGCCAGCAGTTGGTCGTTGGGGGGCATTCAGCCCCAGCATTTT.